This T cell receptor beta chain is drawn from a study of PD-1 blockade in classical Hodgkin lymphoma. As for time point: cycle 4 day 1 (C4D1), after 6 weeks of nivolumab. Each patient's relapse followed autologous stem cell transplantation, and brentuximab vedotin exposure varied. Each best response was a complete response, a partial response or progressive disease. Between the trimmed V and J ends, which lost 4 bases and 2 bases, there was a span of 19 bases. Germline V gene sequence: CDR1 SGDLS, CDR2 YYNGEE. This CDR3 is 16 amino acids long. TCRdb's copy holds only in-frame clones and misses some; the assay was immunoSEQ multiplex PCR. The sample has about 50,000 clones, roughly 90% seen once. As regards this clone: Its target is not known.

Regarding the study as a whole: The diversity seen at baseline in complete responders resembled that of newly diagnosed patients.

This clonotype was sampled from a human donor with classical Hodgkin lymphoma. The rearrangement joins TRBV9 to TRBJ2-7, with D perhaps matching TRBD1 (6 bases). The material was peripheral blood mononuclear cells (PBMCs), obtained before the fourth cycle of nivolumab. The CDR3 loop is CASSPRGGFGAYEQYF. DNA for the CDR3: TGTGCCAGCAGCCCAAGAGGGGGTTTCGGGGCCTACGAGCAGTACTTC.